The clone carrying this T cell receptor (beta chain) was found many times. This sample is part of a study of T cells in Graves' hyperthyroidism and ophthalmopathy. The investigators amplified TCR beta CDR3 regions from RNA transcripts. The primer set for the first-round RT-PCR of the TCR CDR3 was HTBI. Using its own MiXCR run on the multiplex PCR reads, TCRdb lists one record per CDR3 protein. The sample has around 300,000 distinct CDR3 sequences; over 20% are singletons. Looked up from germline, CDR1 is SNHLY and CDR2 is FYNNEI. CDR3 length: 14 amino acids. V was cut by 0 bases and J by 7 bases, with 13 bases left in between.

This sequence joins TRBV2 and TRBJ2-7; the D gene is possibly TRBD1 (5 bases). The sequence derives from a man aged 25-45 years with Graves' ophthalmopathy. The material sequenced was blood. The CDR3 is CASSEAGQGKEQYF. As DNA, the CDR3 is TGTGCCAGCAGTGAAGCGGGCCAGGGCAAAGAGCAGTACTTC.